The clone carrying this T cell receptor (beta chain) was observed a handful of times. Next came a second PCR, run for about 7 to 11 cycles, which used a sample-barcoded 5' primer along with a J-beta primer mix. TCRdb analysed the 5' RACE reads with MiXCR anew, one entry per CDR3 protein. The sample contains roughly 1.6 million distinct CDR3 sequences, about 35% of which appear only once. The data belong to a study of blood T cells in healthy people across ages. Every sample yielded at least 6 million isolated PBMCs. The V gene lost 2 bases and the J gene lost 3 bases, with 10 bases spanning the gap. This CDR3 has 15 residues. The germline gives CDR1 LGHDT, CDR2 YNNKEL (reference sequence).

The clonotype was recovered from a young woman in good health. The chain carries TRBV3-1 and TRBJ1-4; D is unresolved. The material sequenced was blood. CDR3 in DNA: TGTGCCAGCAGCCAATACCAGAGGGCTAATGAAAAACTGTTTTTT. Translating it yields CASSQYQRANEKLFF. Combining the CDR3 with reference TRBV3-1 and TRBJ1-4 gives the whole variable domain DTAVSQTPKYLVTQMGNDKSIKCEQNLGHDTMYWYKQDSKKFLKIMFSYNNKELIINETVPNRFSPKSPDKAHLNLHINSLELGDSAVYFCASSQYQRANEKLFFGSGTQLSVL.